This T cell receptor (beta chain) was observed in a study of T cell responses to AZD1222 COVID-19 vaccine. General observations from the study: Per reports, nearly half of all spike-specific TCRs target regions that are unmutated in variants. Clonal diversity may have been underestimated in mostly white British donors. Across spike, vaccine-associated CD4 TCRs were found, dominant at 160-218 and 743-854.

Produced via immunoSEQ multiplex PCR; TCRdb's table is partial and in-frame only. Of more than 95,000 clones in the sample, 93% are singletons; the top ten hold 4.5% to 5%. V dropped 4 bases and J dropped 1 base, with 9 bases sitting between them. Germline CDR1 LNHDA, CDR2 SQIVND (reference sequence). The CDR3 has 14 residues. This clone was detected only once. Its specificity is unknown. This specimen was peripheral blood, taken on day 0 of AZD1222 vaccination. This rearrangement joins TRBV19 to TRBJ2-3; D unclear. The receptor was derived from an adult in good health. CDR3 region: CASSKLGGTDTQYF. DNA of the CDR3: TGTGCCAGTAGTAAGTTAGGCGGCACAGATACGCAGTATTTT.